This entry concerns a single T cell receptor (beta chain). Its antigen is not known. Of the isolated RNA, all was reverse transcribed, and so the sequenced material was expressed TCRB transcripts. This table comes from immunoSEQ multiplex PCR, and its TCRdb copy is limited to in-frame clones, with some not included. The sample has under 850,000 clones, about an eighth seen once. This sample was taken from a study of beta chain features in type 1 diabetes. Background on the study: Patient and healthy donor groups were alike in age, gender and cell yields.

Findings and limits, study-wide: Shortening of TCRB CDR3s, moderate but significant, appeared in all four CD4+ subsets of Type 1 diabetes patients. The influence of HLA type on TCRB rearrangement stayed undetermined.

Specimen: naive CD4+ T cells from blood. The TCR originated in a young man with type 1 diabetes.

Here the CDR3 DNA reads TGCAGCGTCCCACGCCGGACCAGCTCCTACAATGAGCAGTTCTTC. Protein: CSVPRRTSSYNEQFF. The V gene is TRBV29-1, the J gene TRBJ2-1; unclear D gene. The V end was cut by 6 bases, the J end by 0 bases, with 15 bases between. Germline CDR1 reads SQVTM; CDR2 reads ANQGSEA. The CDR3 covers 15 residues.